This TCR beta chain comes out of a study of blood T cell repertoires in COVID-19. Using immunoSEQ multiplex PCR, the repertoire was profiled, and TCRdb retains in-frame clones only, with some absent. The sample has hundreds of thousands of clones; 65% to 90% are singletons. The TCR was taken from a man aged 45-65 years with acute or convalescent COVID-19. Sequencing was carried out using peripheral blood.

The CDR3 loop reads CAFETSGGKNIQYF. CDR3 nucleotides: TGTGCCTTCGAGACTAGCGGGGGGAAAAACATTCAGTACTTC. V and J are TRBV30 and TRBJ2-4; 13 positions match TRBD2. Germline CDR1 is GTSNPN and CDR2 is SVGIG (reference sequence). The junction had 4 bases not matched to a gene; V was cut back by 7 bases and J by 4 bases. The CDR3 runs 14 residues.